This T cell receptor (beta chain) was retrieved from a study of graft-versus-host responses after intestinal transplantation. Study background: The whole recipient group had anti-thymocyte globulin induction followed by tacrolimus and steroids for roughly 3 years.

V was pared by 4 bases and J by 5 bases, with 17 bases between. The germline V gene encodes CDR1 SGHAT and CDR2 FQNNGV. The CDR3 covers 15 residues. The table came from immunoSEQ multiplex PCR; TCRdb's copy has only in-frame clones and leaves some out. The data hold about 97,000 clones, with 90% observed a single time. This clone came up once. The clonotype was recovered from a human patient who received an intestinal transplant, so some T cells may come from the graft donor. The gene calls are TRBV11-2 and TRBJ2-5; the D gene is possibly TRBD1 (6 bases). Sequenced here: PBMCs, sampled approximately 470 days after intestinal transplant. In DNA form, the CDR3 reads TGTGCCAGCAGCTCAAGGGGGTTTGTGGCGGAGACCCAGTACTTC. Encoded protein: CASSSRGFVAETQYF.